This T cell receptor (beta chain) is drawn from a study of T-cell memory formation after mild COVID-19. General observations from the study: Those CD4+ clones that contracted were mainly in CM and EM (CD8+ ones in EMRA).

From the 5' RACE reads, TCRdb called clonotypes with MiXCR, one entry per CDR3 protein. The profile shows just over 300,000 distinct CDR3 sequences, 19% of them singletons. Per germline, CDR1 DFQATT and CDR2 SNEGSKA (reference sequence). V was trimmed by 5 bases and J by 0 bases, leaving 10 bases between them. CDR3 length: 14 amino acids. In regard to this clonotype: The antigen remains undetermined.

The rearrangement links TRBV20-1 to TRBJ1-4; the D is unclear. This clonotype was sampled from a man aged 18 to 29 who had mild COVID-19 (a few samples of this study predate the infection). Cell type and time point are not known. Sequencing input: PBMCs or a T cell subset sorted from them (not recorded which). The CDR3 nucleotides are TGCAGTGCTGCTTTCGGTTCAACTAATGAAAAACTGTTTTTT. Its translation is CSAAFGSTNEKLFF.